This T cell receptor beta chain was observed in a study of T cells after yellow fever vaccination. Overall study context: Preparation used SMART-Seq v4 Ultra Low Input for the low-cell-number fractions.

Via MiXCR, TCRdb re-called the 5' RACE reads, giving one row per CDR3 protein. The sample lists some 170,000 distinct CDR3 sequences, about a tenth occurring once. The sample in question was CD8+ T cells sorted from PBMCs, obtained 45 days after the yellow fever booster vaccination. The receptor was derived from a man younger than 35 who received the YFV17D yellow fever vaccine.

The CDR3 loop is CAISEFEQGLNTEAFF. The DNA for the CDR3 is TGTGCCATCAGCGAATTTGAACAGGGATTGAACACTGAAGCTTTCTTT. The V gene is TRBV10-3, the J gene TRBJ1-1; the D gene is possibly TRBD1 (6 bases). With 6 bases removed from V and 0 bases from J, the gap between germline ends came to 17 bases. The CDR3 runs 16 residues. In germline, CDR1 is ENHRY, CDR2 SYGVKD.